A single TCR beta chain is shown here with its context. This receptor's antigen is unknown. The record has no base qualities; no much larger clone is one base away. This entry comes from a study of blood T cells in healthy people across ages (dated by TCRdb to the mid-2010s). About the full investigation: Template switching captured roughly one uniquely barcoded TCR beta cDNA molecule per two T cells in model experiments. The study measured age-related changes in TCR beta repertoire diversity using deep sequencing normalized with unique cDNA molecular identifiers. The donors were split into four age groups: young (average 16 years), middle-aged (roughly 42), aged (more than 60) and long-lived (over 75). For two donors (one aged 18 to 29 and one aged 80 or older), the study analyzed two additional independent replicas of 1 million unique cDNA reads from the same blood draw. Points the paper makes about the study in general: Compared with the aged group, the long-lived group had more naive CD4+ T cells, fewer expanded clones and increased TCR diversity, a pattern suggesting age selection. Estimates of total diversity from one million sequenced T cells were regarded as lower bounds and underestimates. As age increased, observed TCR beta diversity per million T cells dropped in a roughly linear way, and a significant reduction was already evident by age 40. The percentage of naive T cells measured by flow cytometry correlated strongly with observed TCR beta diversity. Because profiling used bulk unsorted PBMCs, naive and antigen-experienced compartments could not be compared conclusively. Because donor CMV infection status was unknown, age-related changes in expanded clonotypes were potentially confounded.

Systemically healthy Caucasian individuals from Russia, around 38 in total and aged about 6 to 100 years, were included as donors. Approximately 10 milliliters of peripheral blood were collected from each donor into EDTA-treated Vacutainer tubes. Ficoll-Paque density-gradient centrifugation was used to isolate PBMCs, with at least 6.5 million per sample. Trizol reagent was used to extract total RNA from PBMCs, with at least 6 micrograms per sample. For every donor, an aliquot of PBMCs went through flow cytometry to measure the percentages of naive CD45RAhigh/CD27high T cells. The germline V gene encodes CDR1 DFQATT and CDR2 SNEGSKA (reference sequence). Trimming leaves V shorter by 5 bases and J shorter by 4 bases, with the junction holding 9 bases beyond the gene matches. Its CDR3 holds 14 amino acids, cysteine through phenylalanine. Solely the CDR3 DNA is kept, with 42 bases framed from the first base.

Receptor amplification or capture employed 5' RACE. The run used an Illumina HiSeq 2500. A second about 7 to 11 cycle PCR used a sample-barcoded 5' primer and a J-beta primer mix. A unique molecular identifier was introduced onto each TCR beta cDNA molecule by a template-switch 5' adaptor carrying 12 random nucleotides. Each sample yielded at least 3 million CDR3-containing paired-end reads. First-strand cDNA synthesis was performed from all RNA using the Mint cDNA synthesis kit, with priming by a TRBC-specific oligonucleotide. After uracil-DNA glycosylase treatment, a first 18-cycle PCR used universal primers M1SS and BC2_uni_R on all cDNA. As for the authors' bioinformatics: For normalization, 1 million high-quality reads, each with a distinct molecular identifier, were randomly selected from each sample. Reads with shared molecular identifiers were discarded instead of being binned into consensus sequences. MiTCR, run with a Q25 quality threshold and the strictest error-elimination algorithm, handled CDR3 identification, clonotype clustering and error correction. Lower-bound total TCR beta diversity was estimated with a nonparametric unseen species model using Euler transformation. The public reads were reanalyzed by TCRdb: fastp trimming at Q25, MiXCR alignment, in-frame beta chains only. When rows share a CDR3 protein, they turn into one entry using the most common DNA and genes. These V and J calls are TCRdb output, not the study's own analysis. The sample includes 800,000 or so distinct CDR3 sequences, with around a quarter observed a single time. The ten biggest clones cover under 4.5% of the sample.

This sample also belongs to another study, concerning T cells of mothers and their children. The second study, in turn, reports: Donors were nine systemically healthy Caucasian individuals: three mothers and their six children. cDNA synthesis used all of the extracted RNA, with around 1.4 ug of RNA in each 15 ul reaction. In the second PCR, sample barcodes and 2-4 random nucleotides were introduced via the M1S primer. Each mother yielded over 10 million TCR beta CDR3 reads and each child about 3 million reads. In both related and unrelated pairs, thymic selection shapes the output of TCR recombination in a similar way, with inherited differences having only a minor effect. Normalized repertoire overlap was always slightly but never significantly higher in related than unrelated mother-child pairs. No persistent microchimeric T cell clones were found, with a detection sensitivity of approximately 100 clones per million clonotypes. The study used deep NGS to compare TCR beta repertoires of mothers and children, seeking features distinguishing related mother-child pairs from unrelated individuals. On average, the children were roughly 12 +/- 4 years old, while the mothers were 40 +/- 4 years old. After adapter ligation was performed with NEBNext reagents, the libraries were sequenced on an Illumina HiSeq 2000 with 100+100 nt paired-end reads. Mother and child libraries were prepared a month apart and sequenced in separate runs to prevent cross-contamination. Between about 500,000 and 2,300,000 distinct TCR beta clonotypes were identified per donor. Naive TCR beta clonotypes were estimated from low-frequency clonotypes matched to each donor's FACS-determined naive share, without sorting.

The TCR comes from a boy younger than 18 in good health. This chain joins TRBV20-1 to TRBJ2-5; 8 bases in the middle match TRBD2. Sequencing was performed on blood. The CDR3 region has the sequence CSAGATGTRETQYF. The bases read TGCAGTGCTGGAGCCACTGGGACTAGAGAGACCCAGTACTTC.